This TCR beta chain was sequenced for a study of blood T cells in healthy people across ages. For every donor, a draw yielded around 10 milliliters of peripheral blood. Germline-derived CDR1 and CDR2 are KGHSH and LQKENI. The CDR3 spans 16 residues. V lost 2 bases and J lost 5, with 17 bases in between. The use of a sample-barcoded 5' primer and a J-beta primer mix characterized a second PCR of 7 to 11 cycles. TCRdb reanalysed the 5' RACE reads using MiXCR and keeps one entry per CDR3 protein. The repertoire consists of approximately 810,000 distinct CDR3 sequences, with under 30% occurring once and the leading ten covering approximately 15%. As regards this clonotype: A much larger clone is a single base away; this may be a read error.

The clonotype was recovered from a woman over 75 in good health. V and J are TRBV18 and TRBJ2-3; a weak D match, TRBD2 (5 bases). Input material: blood. The CDR3 sequence: CASSPLTILGGDTQYF. Here the CDR3 DNA reads TGTGCCAGCTCACCATTGACCATCCTAGGAGGAGATACGCAGTATTTT.